A single sample gave rise to the 32 T cell receptor beta chains below, sequenced in a study of T cell repertoires in cytomegalovirus infection (dated by TCRdb to the late 2010s). Instrument on record: Illumina HiSeq 1500. Using fastp trimming at Q25 and MiXCR clonotype assembly, TCRdb reanalyzed the public sequencing data and kept in-frame beta chains. Identical CDR3 proteins give one entry, which carries the most common genes and DNA. The table for this sample lists just under 550,000 distinct CDR3 sequences; about a quarter of them were counted only once. Around 14% of the sample lies in the top ten. Sequencing input: PBMCs. Every receptor here comes from a human donor in good health (CMV status not recorded). Some clones in this sample may be carry-over from other donors' samples.

With regard to this clonotype: Possible read error: a much larger clone is one base away. The genes are TRBV7-2 and TRBJ2-1; 9 bases map to TRBD2. The CDR3 spans 16 residues. The germline V gene encodes CDR1 SGHTA and CDR2 FQGNSA. The CDR3 DNA sequence: TGTGCCAGCAGCTTAAAGGGCAGCGGGAGGACCGATGAGCGGTTCTTC. Protein sequence: CASSLKGSGRTDERFF.

In its sample, this clonotype was seen a few times. The chain uses TRBV7-2 and TRBJ1-6; TRBD1 matches at 9 bases. CDR1 and CDR2 from the germline V gene are SGHTA and FQGNSA. The trim removed 3 bases at V and 11 bases at J, leaving 8 bases unmatched. The CDR3 consists of 15 residues. The CDR3 loop reads CASSFPGQGFTPLHF. As DNA, the CDR3 is TGTGCCAGCAGCTTCCCGGGACAGGGTTTCACACCCCTCCACTTT.

The chain recombines TRBV27 with TRBJ2-2; D is undetermined. This CDR3 spans 13 amino acids. Germline V gives CDR1 MNHEY, CDR2 SMNVEV (reference sequence). Between the trimmed V and J ends, which lost 6 bases and 4 bases, there was a span of 9 bases. The DNA for the CDR3 is TGTGCCAGCAGAGGACCGCGCACCGGGGAGCTGTTTTTT. Residues: CASRGPRTGELFF.

The DNA for the CDR3 is TGTGCCAGTAGTATGGACAGGAATAATCAGCCCCAGCATTTT. Translation gives CASSMDRNNQPQHF. The chain is built from TRBV19 and TRBJ1-5; 7 nucleotides match TRBD1. The germline V gene has CDR1 LNHDA and CDR2 SQIVND (reference sequence). Losses at the gene ends were 3 bases for V and 4 bases for J; bases not matched to a gene: 3. The CDR3 runs 14 residues.

The chain carries TRBV9 and TRBJ1-2; 8 nucleotides line up with TRBD1. Germline V CDR1 and CDR2: SGDLS, YYNGEE. The CDR3 has 12 amino acids. V was clipped by 5 bases and J by 7 bases; unmatched bases: 4. The CDR3 sequence: CASRDRDRGYTF. The DNA for the CDR3 is TGTGCCAGCAGGGACAGGGATCGTGGCTACACCTTC.

This clonotype was detected only a few times. This rearrangement joins TRBV20-1 to TRBJ2-3; D is ambiguous. This CDR3 is built from 16 residues. CDR1 and CDR2 from the germline V gene are DFQATT and SNEGSKA (reference sequence). Trimming removed 5 bases at V and 0 bases at J, with 18 bases between. The DNA for the CDR3 is TGCAGTGCTGTCCTCTTTTCGGCTACGAGCACAGATACGCAGTATTTT. This translates into CSAVLFSATSTDTQYF.

V usage is TRBV11-2 and J usage is TRBJ2-7; D uncertain. Germline values: CDR1 SGHAT, CDR2 FQNNGV. The V gene lost 5 bases and the J gene lost 2 bases, with 7 bases spanning the gap. The CDR3 length is 12 residues. The CDR3 nucleotides read TGTGCCAGCAGCACCTCAACCTACGAGCAGTACGTC. It translates to CASSTSTYEQYV.

This clonotype was picked up a small number of times. J is TRBJ1-4 and V is TRBV29-1; TRBD1 agrees at 7 bases. In germline, CDR1 is SQVTM, CDR2 ANQGSEA. With 6 bases clipped from V and 7 bases from J, the junction kept 11 bases outside the gene matches. CDR3 length: 14 residues. Here the CDR3 DNA reads TGCAGCGTAGCCGGGACAGCGGAGGGTGAAAAACTGTTTTTT. Translating gives CSVAGTAEGEKLFF.

The chain employs TRBV29-1 and TRBJ2-6; D is unclear. The V gene lost 3 bases and the J gene lost 1 base, with 4 bases spanning the gap. Germline-derived CDR1 and CDR2 are SQVTM and ANQGSEA. The CDR3 has 13 amino acids. For the CDR3, the DNA is TGCAGCGTTGAGGGTTCTGGGGCCAACGTCCTGACTTTC. Translated: CSVEGSGANVLTF.

This clonotype occurred a few times. This sequence joins TRBV7-2 and TRBJ1-2; TRBD1 might be the D (5 bases). The CDR3 covers 13 residues. V lost 2 bases and J 9 bases, leaving 13 bases between the germline ends. CDR1 is SGHTA, CDR2 FQGNSA, per germline. CDR3 nucleotides: TGTGCCAGCAGCTTAAATATTGAGGGACGCTACACCTTC. This codes for CASSLNIEGRYTF.

This clonotype was observed a few times. The V and J genes are TRBV30 and TRBJ2-3, with D unclear. CDR1 and CDR2 (germline): GTSNPN, SVGIG (reference sequence). CDR3 length: 13 amino acids. Trimming stripped 1 base from V and 0 bases from J, with 5 bases between. DNA for the CDR3: TGTGCCTGGAGTGCATCTAGCACAGATACGCAGTATTTT. It specifies CAWSASSTDTQYF.

This clonotype was observed a few times. The chain joins TRBV6-2 or TRBV6-3 to TRBJ1-5, with TRBD1 as a possible D gene (5 bases). The CDR3 covers 14 residues. V lost 6 bases to trimming and J lost 2 bases, with 11 bases between them. CDR1 is MNHEY, CDR2 SVGEGT, per germline. CDR3 protein: CASSPLGGNQPQHF. CDR3 nucleotides: TGTGCCAGCAGCCCCCTAGGGGGCAATCAGCCCCAGCATTTT.

The rearrangement joins TRBV19 to TRBJ1-1, with D maybe TRBD1 (6 bases). This CDR3 has 15 amino acids. The V end lost 4 bases, the J end lost 1 base, and 13 bases lay between the germline ends. Germline V gives CDR1 LNHDA, CDR2 SQIVND (reference sequence). The CDR3: CASSKREGGNTEAFF. As DNA, the CDR3 is TGTGCCAGTAGTAAGAGGGAGGGGGGGAACACTGAAGCTTTCTTT.

This clonotype has only a few counts. The rearrangement links TRBV12-3 or TRBV12-4 to TRBJ2-7; TRBD1 or TRBD2 may be the D gene (5 bases each). This CDR3 spans 15 amino acids. V was cut by 5 bases and J by 2 bases, with 16 bases left in between. CDR3 coding DNA: TGTGCCAGCAGTGTCCCGGGACGGGCGACCTACGAGCAGTACTTC. Encoded protein: CASSVPGRATYEQYF.

The chain carries TRBV28 and TRBJ2-7, with D possibly TRBD2 on 6 matching bases. Trimming cost V 8 bases and J 0 bases, with 14 bases left between them. The CDR3 has 14 amino acids. The germline CDR1 and CDR2 sequences are MDHEN and SYDVKM. The CDR3 sequence: CASGSSVPSYEQYF. For the CDR3, the DNA is TGTGCCAGCGGTTCTAGCGTTCCCTCCTACGAGCAGTACTTC.

The gene calls are TRBV7-2 and TRBJ2-3; TRBD2 aligns across 8 bases. Trimming removed 4 bases from V and 4 bases from J; junction bases left unmatched: 16. The CDR3 length is 18 residues. Germline lookup yields CDR1 SGHTA and CDR2 FQGNSA. CDR3 nucleotides: TGTGCCAGCAGCTCTCGGACTAGCTTCGCCTGGAAGGCAGATACGCAGTATTTT. Translating it yields CASSSRTSFAWKADTQYF.

CDR3 protein: CASSLTDRVNEQYF. CDR3 nucleotide sequence: TGTGCCAGCAGTCTCACGGACAGGGTAAACGAGCAGTACTTC. V gene TRBV28 combines with J gene TRBJ2-7; 8 nucleotides line up with TRBD1. Germline assignment: CDR1 MDHEN and CDR2 SYDVKM. Trimming took 5 bases from V and 5 from J; bases not matched to a gene: 8. The CDR3 spans 14 residues.

The V gene is TRBV5-1, the J gene TRBJ1-5; tentatively, D is TRBD1 (6 bases). The germline V and J ends were trimmed by 7 bases and 0 bases, with 11 bases remaining between them. The CDR3 has 14 amino acids. Germline CDR1 and CDR2: SGHRS and YFSETQ. The CDR3 loop is CASGDTYSNQPQHF. The CDR3 DNA reads as TGCGCCAGCGGGGACACCTATAGCAATCAGCCCCAGCATTTT.

This sequence joins TRBV29-1 and TRBJ2-7; D perhaps matches TRBD1 (5 bases). Germline V gene sequence: CDR1 SQVTM, CDR2 ANQGSEA. The CDR3 totals 13 residues. V lost 3 bases and J 2 bases, leaving 11 bases between the germline ends. Written as DNA, the CDR3 is TGCAGCGTTGACAGGGTAGGGACCTACGAGCAGTACTTC. Protein: CSVDRVGTYEQYF.

This clonotype was seen at least ten times. The chain uses TRBV12-3 or TRBV12-4 and TRBJ2-2; unclear D gene. The CDR3 consists of 11 residues. Between the trimmed V and J ends, which lost 6 bases and 6 bases, there was a span of 5 bases. The CDR3 DNA reads as TGTGCCAGCAGCTTATCCGGGGAGCTGTTTTTT. The encoded protein is CASSLSGELFF.

The chain combines TRBV11-2 with TRBJ1-4; D is unclear. Looked up from germline, CDR1 is SGHAT and CDR2 is FQNNGV. The CDR3 has 14 residues. The V end was cut by 2 bases, the J end by 5 bases, with 9 bases between. CDR3 bases: TGTGCCAGCAGCTTAAACATGTTCAATGAAAAACTGTTTTTT. It specifies CASSLNMFNEKLFF.

This clonotype was observed a handful of times. The genes are TRBV12-3 or TRBV12-4 and TRBJ1-2; D is undetermined. With 5 bases removed from V and 5 bases from J, the gap between germline ends came to 9 bases. CDR3 length equals 12 residues. The CDR3 reads CASSLHSYGYTF. The CDR3 coding sequence is TGTGCCAGCAGTCTACACAGTTATGGCTACACCTTC.

The chain recombines TRBV4-3 with TRBJ2-7; 7 nucleotides align to TRBD2. CDR1 LGHNA and CDR2 YSLEER come from the germline V gene. This CDR3 spans 14 amino acids. Germline trimming cut 3 bases from V and 2 bases from J; bases unmatched to any gene: 4. CDR3 loop: CASSQASGPYEQYF. The CDR3 bases are TGCGCCAGCAGCCAGGCTAGCGGTCCCTACGAGCAGTACTTC.

This clonotype was seen more than once but under ten times. The rearrangement uses TRBV12-3 or TRBV12-4 and TRBJ2-1, with 9 bases identical to TRBD2. The CDR3 loop spans 14 amino acids. With V trimmed by 8 bases and J by 3 bases, 5 bases remained unmatched. CDR3 loop: CASGVSGGYNEQFF. CDR3 nucleotides: TGTGCCAGCGGGGTTAGCGGGGGCTACAATGAGCAGTTCTTC.

The gene calls are TRBV11-2 and TRBJ2-1; 11 bases align to TRBD1. Germline CDR1 is SGHAT and CDR2 is FQNNGV. The CDR3 has 15 residues. V lost 6 bases, J lost 9 bases, and 10 bases stayed unmatched. The CDR3 here is CASRDTGQGEIEQFF. CDR3 DNA: TGTGCCAGCAGGGATACGGGACAGGGGGAGATTGAGCAGTTCTTC.

The gene calls are TRBV11-1 and TRBJ1-1; tentative D call: TRBD1 (5 bases). Per germline, CDR1 SGHAT and CDR2 FQDESV (reference sequence). With 5 bases removed from V and 0 bases from J, the gap between germline ends came to 22 bases. The CDR3 is 18 residues long. CDR3 nucleotides: TGTGCCAGCAGCCATATTCTTGGGTCGCGGGGCATGAACACTGAAGCTTTCTTT. Its translation is CASSHILGSRGMNTEAFF.

This clonotype showed up just a few times. This chain connects TRBV18 to TRBJ2-3; no firm D call. Germline CDR1 is KGHSH and CDR2 is LQKENI. Trimming shortened V by 0 bases and J by 4 bases, and 8 bases separated the two germline ends. This CDR3 has 14 residues. CDR3 nucleotides: TGTGCCAGCTCACCACCGAGTAGACCAGATACGCAGTATTTT. It translates to CASSPPSRPDTQYF.

This clonotype was observed many times. The chain employs TRBV7-2 and TRBJ2-7; unclear D gene. The CDR3 is 12 residues long. Deletions cut 4 bases from V and 3 bases from J, with 7 bases between. CDR1 and CDR2 (germline): SGHTA, FQGNSA. The CDR3 spells CASSSHFYEQYF. In DNA, the CDR3 is TGTGCCAGCAGCTCCCATTTCTACGAGCAGTACTTC.

The chain uses TRBV12-3 or TRBV12-4 and TRBJ2-1, with unresolved D. V lost 2 bases, J lost 8 bases, and 10 bases lay in between. CDR3 size: 13 residues. CDR3: CASSLQVIDEQFF. The CDR3 DNA sequence: TGTGCCAGCAGTTTACAGGTCATCGATGAGCAGTTCTTC.

This clonotype was found a few times. The J gene is TRBJ2-3, the V gene TRBV7-3; TRBD2 matches 8 bases. Germline V gene sequence: CDR1 SGHTA, CDR2 FQGTGA. V was clipped by 0 bases and J by 5 bases; unmatched bases: 7. This CDR3 spans 16 amino acids. CDR3 residues: CASSLTPGGPQDTQYF. In DNA, the CDR3 is TGTGCCAGCAGCTTAACCCCGGGAGGGCCGCAAGATACGCAGTATTTT.

This clonotype occurred a few times. V usage is TRBV6-5 and J usage is TRBJ1-2; 8 bases match TRBD1. Germline V gene data show CDR1 as MNHEY and CDR2 as SVGAGI. With 8 bases clipped from V and 2 bases from J, the junction kept 7 bases outside the gene matches. The CDR3 runs 14 residues. The chain's CDR3 is CASRVGQGNYGYTF. The CDR3 DNA is TGTGCCAGCCGGGTAGGACAGGGAAACTATGGCTACACCTTC.

J is TRBJ2-5 and V is TRBV9; tentatively, D is TRBD2 (6 bases). The CDR3 is made up of 12 amino acids. Germline V lookup: CDR1 SGDLS, CDR2 YYNGEE. The V gene lost 3 bases and the J gene lost 3 bases, with 6 bases spanning the gap. The CDR3 spells CASSGLEETQYF. CDR3 DNA: TGTGCCAGCAGCGGACTAGAAGAGACCCAGTACTTC.